This T cell receptor (beta chain) was obtained from a study of blood T cell repertoires in COVID-19. This clone was found a few times. Trimming removed 1 base from V and 0 bases from J, with 10 bases in between. Per the germline V gene, CDR1 is SGHDT and CDR2 is YYEEEE. The CDR3 totals 15 residues. Per the original data handling: Nucleated cell number was recorded as an estimate derived from reference gene primer amplification. Produced via immunoSEQ multiplex PCR; TCRdb's table is partial and in-frame only. Clonal size and the V and J genes are those of that table, whereas D and trimming came from the DNA. The sample contains over 85,000 clones, more than 70% of which appear only once.

Sequencing was done on a sample of peripheral blood. This chain joins TRBV5-6 and TRBJ1-1; a possible D gene is TRBD1 (6 bases). The source of this sequence is a human donor with acute or convalescent COVID-19. The donor label of this sample is uncertain. CDR3 DNA: TGTGCCAGCAGCTTGAGAGGACAGATGAACACTGAAGCTTTCTTT. The encoded protein is CASSLRGQMNTEAFF.